This T cell receptor (beta chain) was profiled in a study of blood T cell repertoires in COVID-19. Study-wide background: PBMCs, B-cell-depleted T cells, or T cells were the source of the cDNA or gDNA that made up the material.

The CDR3 is made up of 14 amino acids. Trimming cost V 4 bases and J 1 base; bases outside gene matches: 2. The germline V gene encodes CDR1 LGHNA and CDR2 YSLEER. In the authors' methods: Reference gene primer amplification gave estimated nucleated cell counts. Produced via immunoSEQ multiplex PCR; TCRdb's table is partial and in-frame only. The DNA gave D and trimming, while V, J and clone size come from that table. The sample shows about 310,000 clones, approximately 90% of them seen only once. Sequenced input: PBMCs or T cells enriched from blood (not recorded which). The chain has TRBV4-3 and TRBJ1-1; 8 nucleotides line up with TRBD1. The origin of this receptor is a woman in her late teens or twenties who had recovered from COVID-19. The CDR3 DNA is TGCGCCAGCAGCCGACAGGGGTCGAACACTGAAGCTTTCTTT. Translation gives CASSRQGSNTEAFF.